This T cell receptor beta chain was profiled in a study of CXCR3-negative and CXCR3-positive naive CD8 T cells. The method, 5' RACE with UMI labels, was used to prepare the TRB cDNA libraries. TCRdb reprocessed the 5' RACE reads; each CDR3 protein has one entry and no DNA is given. The listing records about 62,000 distinct CDR3 sequences. The sequenced material came from naive CXCR3- CD8+ T cells from blood. Subset indicated: CD45RO-CCR7+CD27+CD95- naive CD8+ T cells lacking CXCR3 (TNR3-). This receptor was obtained from a human donor in good health. Some clones in this sample may be carry-over from other donors' samples.

This CDR3 reads CASSAHRGGTEAFF. The rearrangement links TRBV9 to TRBJ1-1; TCRdb gives TRBD1 as the D gene, but with no DNA this cannot be confirmed. This CDR3 is built from 14 residues. CDR1 SGDLS and CDR2 YYNGEE come from the germline V gene.